This T cell receptor (beta chain) appears in the sequencing data of a study of T cells in Graves' hyperthyroidism and ophthalmopathy (dated by TCRdb to between 2017 and 2020). In the study overall: Peripheral blood samples were taken at initial diagnosis, before any treatment was given. A discovery cohort of fewer than 110 patients, 43 with Graves' ophthalmopathy and more than 55 with stable Graves' hyperthyroidism, was used to find distinguishing TCR V-J signatures. The paper reports TCR Vbeta CDR3 sequencing of approximately 140 peripheral blood samples: approximately 41 ophthalmopathy, about 75 hyperthyroidism and some 17 progressor patients. The 95 to 100 discovery patients were randomly divided into training and test sets at a 7:3 ratio. After sampling, hyperthyroidism patients received methimazole starting at 30 mg daily, and ophthalmopathy patients received high-dose intravenous methylprednisolone. Prospective prediction of ophthalmopathy was tested in an independent validation cohort consisting of some 20 hyperthyroidism patients and more than 15 patients who later progressed to ophthalmopathy. In about six Graves' hyperthyroidism patients, the study also compared T-cell repertoires from thyroid tissue with T-cell repertoires from blood.

Ophthalmopathy patients had moderately to severely active disease, Clinical Activity Score of at least 3, NOSPECS grade of at least 4, and duration under 3 months. Exclusion was applied to patients with uncontrolled infections, other autoimmune diseases, pregnancy or lactation. Diagnoses were established on the basis of clinical symptoms, serum thyroxine and TRAb, thyroid ultrasound, and orbital computed tomography. PBMCs were separated from about 10 ml of fresh peripheral blood using Ficoll-Paque density gradient centrifugation. Trizol reagent was used to extract total RNA, and RNA quality was then checked on an Agilent 2100 Bioanalyzer. CDR1 and CDR2 are read off the germline V gene (reference sequence) as SEHNR and FQNEAQ. Measured from the cysteine to the phenylalanine, the CDR3 is 15 residues long. Only CDR3 DNA remains: 45 bases, in frame from the first base. V loses 1 base at its end and J loses 2 bases; junction bases beyond the gene matches: 4.

Amplification of TCR beta CDR3 regions was carried out from RNA transcripts. For the first round of RT-PCR on the TCR CDR3, the HTBI primer set was used together with the Qiagen OneStep RT-PCR kit. Libraries were constructed in a second round of multiplex PCR, after which size selection and purification were carried out. The libraries were sequenced on an Illumina HiSeq2000 using paired-end 100 bp reads. The authors' pipeline ran thus. SOAPnuke was used to process the raw data, with reads discarded if the reads contained adapters or uncalled bases, had a mean Phred below 15, or lacked an exact constant-primer or identifier match. COPE v1.2.5 was used to merge high-quality paired reads, and clonotypes were defined as unique nucleotide sequences. MiTCR v1.1 was used to align clonotypes to the IMGT TRBV, TRBD and TRBJ reference segments. Analysis was restricted to V-J combinations with a frequency above 0.0001, which covered 99.2% of repertoires. A TCS score was defined as the ratio of F50 (clonal expansion) to E x V (chaos), with BLOSUM62-based TCRdist applied between CDR3 peptides within each V-J. Welch's t-statistics and random forest reduced around 520 V-J features to under 15, which were used in a naive Bayes classifier (R e1071). Clones were called with MiXCR by TCRdb after fastp trimmed the public reads at Q25, and only in-frame beta chains were retained. Each CDR3 protein appears once, grouped with its most common genes and DNA. The authors' filters were not applied to this entry. The sample data list 200,000 to 250,000 distinct CDR3 sequences, and less than 20% of these were observed just once. The ten largest clones add up to 25% to 30% of the sample.

Beyond this particular receptor, the publication reports: Ophthalmopathy was separated from stable hyperthyroidism by a 13 V-J signature model, with just over 85% sensitivity and roughly 81% specificity obtained in cross-validation and 80%/75% obtained in testing. In validation, the model predicted progression to ophthalmopathy with around 71% sensitivity and around 72% specificity, a median of approximately 6.7 months before onset. Most expanded thyroid clonotypes (frequency above 0.001) were also detected in blood, a finding suggesting that blood repertoires may reflect thyroid immune responses. No statistical method was used to set the sample size in advance, and investigators knew the group allocation.

In this sample, this clonotype turned up many times. There is no known antigen for this receptor. Base qualities are missing; no much larger clone stands one base away. Input material: blood. The chain was built from TRBV7-9 and TRBJ1-2; 7 bases in between match TRBD1. The TCR sequence derives from a woman in her late teens or twenties with Graves' ophthalmopathy. Here the CDR3 is given as CASSLGQGQNYGYTF. DNA sequence: TGTGCCAGCAGCTTAGGACAGGGCCAAAACTATGGCTACACCTTC.